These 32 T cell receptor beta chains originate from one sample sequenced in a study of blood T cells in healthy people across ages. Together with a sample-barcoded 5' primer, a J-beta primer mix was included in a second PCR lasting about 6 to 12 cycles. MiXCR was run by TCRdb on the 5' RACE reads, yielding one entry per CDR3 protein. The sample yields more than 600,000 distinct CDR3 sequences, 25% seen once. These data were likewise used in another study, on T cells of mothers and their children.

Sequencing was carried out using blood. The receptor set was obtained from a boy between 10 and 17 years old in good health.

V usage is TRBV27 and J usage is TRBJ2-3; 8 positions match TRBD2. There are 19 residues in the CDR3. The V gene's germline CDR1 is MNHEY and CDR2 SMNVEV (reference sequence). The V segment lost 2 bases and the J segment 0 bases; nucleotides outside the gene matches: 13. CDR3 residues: CASSLGPGGPGVSTDTQYF. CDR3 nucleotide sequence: TGTGCCAGCAGTTTAGGCCCGGGAGGGCCGGGTGTGAGCACAGATACGCAGTATTTT.

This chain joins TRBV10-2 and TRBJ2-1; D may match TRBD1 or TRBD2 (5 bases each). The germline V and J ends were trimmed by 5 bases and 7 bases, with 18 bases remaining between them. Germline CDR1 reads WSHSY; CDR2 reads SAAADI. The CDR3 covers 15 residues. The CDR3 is CASSSGPQGENEQFF. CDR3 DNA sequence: TGCGCCAGCAGTTCGGGACCTCAAGGGGAAAATGAGCAGTTCTTC.

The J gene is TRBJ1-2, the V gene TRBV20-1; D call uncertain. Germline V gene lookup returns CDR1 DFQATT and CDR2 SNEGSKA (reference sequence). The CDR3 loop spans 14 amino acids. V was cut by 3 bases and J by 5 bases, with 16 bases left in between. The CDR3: CSASLTEKKYGYTF. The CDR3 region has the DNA TGCAGTGCTAGCCTTACAGAGAAAAAGTATGGCTACACCTTC.

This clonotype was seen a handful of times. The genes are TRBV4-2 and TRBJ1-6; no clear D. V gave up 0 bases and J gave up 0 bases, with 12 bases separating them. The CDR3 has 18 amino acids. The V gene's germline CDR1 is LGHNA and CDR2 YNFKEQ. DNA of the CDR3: TGTGCCAGCAGCCAAGAAGTAGGGTCGAGCTCCTATAATTCACCCCTCCACTTT. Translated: CASSQEVGSSSYNSPLHF.

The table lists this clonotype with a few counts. The CDR3 reads CASTGSQGYTF. The DNA for the CDR3 is TGCGCCAGCACCGGGAGCCAGGGCTACACCTTC. V gene TRBV5-1 combines with J gene TRBJ1-2; D is unclear. V dropped 6 bases and J dropped 8 bases, with 11 bases sitting between them. CDR3 length: 11 amino acids. In germline, CDR1 is SGHRS, CDR2 YFSETQ.

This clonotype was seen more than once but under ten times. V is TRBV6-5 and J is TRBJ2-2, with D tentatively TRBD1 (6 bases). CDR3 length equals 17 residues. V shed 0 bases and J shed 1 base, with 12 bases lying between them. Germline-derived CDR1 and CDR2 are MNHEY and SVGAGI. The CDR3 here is CASSYSLPQGNTGELFF. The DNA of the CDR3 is TGTGCCAGCAGTTACTCACTCCCACAGGGGAACACCGGGGAGCTGTTTTTT.

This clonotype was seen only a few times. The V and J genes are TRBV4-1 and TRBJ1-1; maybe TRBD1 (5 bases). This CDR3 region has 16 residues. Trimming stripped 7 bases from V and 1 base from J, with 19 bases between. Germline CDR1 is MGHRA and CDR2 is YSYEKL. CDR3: CASMGGEDGPNTEAFF. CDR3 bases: TGCGCCAGCATGGGGGGGGAGGATGGGCCGAACACTGAAGCTTTCTTT.

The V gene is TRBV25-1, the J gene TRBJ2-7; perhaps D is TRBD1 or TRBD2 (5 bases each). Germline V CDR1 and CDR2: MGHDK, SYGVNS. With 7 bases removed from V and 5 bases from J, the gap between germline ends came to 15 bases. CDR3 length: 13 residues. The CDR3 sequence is CASTKGAGDEQYF. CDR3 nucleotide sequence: TGTGCCAGCACCAAAGGGGCCGGGGACGAGCAGTACTTC.

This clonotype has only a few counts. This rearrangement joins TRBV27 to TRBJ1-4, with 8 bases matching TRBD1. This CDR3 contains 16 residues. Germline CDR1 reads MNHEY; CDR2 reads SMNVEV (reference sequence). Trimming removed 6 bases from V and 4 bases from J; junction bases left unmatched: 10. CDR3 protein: CASSFSGGAFNEKLFF. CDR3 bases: TGTGCCAGCAGCTTCTCAGGGGGCGCGTTTAATGAAAAACTGTTTTTT.

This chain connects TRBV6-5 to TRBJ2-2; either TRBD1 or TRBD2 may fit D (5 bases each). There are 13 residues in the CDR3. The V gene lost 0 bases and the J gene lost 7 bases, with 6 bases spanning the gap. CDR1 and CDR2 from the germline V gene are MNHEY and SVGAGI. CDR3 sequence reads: CASSYSGDGELFF. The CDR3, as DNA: TGTGCCAGCAGTTACTCGGGGGACGGGGAGCTGTTTTTT.

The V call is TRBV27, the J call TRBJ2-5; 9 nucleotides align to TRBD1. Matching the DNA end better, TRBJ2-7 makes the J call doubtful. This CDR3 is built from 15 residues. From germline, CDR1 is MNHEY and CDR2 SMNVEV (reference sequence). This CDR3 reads CASSPGTGNSYEQYF. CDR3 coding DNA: TGTGCCAGCAGTCCCGGGACAGGGAACTCCTACGAGCAGTACTTC.

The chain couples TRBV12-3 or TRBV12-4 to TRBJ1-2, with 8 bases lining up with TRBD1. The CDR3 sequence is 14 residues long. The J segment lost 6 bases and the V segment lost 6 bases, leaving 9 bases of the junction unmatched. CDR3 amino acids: CASRDRVNDDGYTF. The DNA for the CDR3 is TGTGCCAGCAGGGACAGGGTTAATGATGATGGCTACACCTTC.

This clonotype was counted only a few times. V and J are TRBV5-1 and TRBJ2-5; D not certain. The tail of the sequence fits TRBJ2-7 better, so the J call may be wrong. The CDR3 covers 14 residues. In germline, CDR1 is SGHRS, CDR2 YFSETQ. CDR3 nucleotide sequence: TGCGCCAGCAGCTTGGACACTTCTTCCTACGAGCAGTACTTC. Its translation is CASSLDTSSYEQYF.

The CDR3 DNA sequence: TGCGCCAGCAGCTGGGGAGGGGAAAATGAGCAGTTCTTC. Residues: CASSWGGENEQFF. This rearrangement joins TRBV5-1 to TRBJ2-5, with 7 bases matching TRBD2. The tail of the sequence fits TRBJ2-1 better, so the J call may be wrong. This CDR3 spans 13 amino acids. Germline CDR1 reads SGHRS; CDR2 reads YFSETQ.

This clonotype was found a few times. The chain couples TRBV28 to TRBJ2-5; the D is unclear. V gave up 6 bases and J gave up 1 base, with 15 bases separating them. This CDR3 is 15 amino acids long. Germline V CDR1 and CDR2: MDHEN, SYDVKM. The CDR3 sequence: CASSLLGQIQETQYF. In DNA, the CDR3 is TGTGCCAGCAGCTTACTCGGGCAGATCCAAGAGACCCAGTACTTC.

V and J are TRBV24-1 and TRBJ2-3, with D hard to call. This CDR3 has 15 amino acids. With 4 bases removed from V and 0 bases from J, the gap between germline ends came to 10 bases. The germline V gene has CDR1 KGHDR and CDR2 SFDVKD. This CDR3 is CATSEGILSTDTQYF. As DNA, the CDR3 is TGTGCCACCAGTGAAGGGATCCTTAGCACAGATACGCAGTATTTT.

This chain's CDR3 is CASSPITGMGETQYF. The CDR3 DNA is TGTGCCAGCAGCCCAATTACGGGGATGGGGGAGACCCAGTACTTC. The chain combines TRBV7-2 with TRBJ2-5; maybe TRBD2 (5 bases). In germline, CDR1 is SGHTA, CDR2 FQGNSA. This CDR3 comprises 15 residues. V shed 5 bases and J shed 5 bases, with 18 bases lying between them.

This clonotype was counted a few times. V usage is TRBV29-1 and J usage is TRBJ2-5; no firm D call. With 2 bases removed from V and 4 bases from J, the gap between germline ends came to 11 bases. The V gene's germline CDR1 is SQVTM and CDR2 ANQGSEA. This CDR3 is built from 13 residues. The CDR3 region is CSVETGNGETQYF. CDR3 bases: TGCAGCGTTGAAACGGGCAACGGAGAGACCCAGTACTTC.

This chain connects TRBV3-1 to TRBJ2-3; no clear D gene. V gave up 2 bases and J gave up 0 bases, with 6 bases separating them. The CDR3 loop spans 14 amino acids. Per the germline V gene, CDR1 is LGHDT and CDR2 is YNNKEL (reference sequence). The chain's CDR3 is CASSQFPSTDTQYF. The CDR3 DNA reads TGTGCCAGCAGCCAATTCCCTAGCACAGATACGCAGTATTTT.

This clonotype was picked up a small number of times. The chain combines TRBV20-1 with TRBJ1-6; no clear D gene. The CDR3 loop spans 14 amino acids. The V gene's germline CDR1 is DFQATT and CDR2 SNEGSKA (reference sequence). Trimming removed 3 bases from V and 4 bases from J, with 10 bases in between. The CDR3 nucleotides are TGCAGTGCTAGTAGCCAGAATTATAATTCACCCCTCCACTTT. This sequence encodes CSASSQNYNSPLHF.

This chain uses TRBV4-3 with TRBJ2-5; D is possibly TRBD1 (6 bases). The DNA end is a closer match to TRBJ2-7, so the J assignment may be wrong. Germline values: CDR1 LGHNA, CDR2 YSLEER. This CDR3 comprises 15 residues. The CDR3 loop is CASSQDVDRPYEQYF. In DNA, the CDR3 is TGCGCCAGCAGCCAAGATGTGGACAGACCCTACGAGCAGTACTTC.

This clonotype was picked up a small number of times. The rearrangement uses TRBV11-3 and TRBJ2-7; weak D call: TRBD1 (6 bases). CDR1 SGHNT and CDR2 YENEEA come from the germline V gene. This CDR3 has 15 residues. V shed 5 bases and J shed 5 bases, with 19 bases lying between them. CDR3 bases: TGTGCCAGCAGCGCCCGAAAGCAGGGGTCCCACGAGCAGTACTTC. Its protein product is CASSARKQGSHEQYF. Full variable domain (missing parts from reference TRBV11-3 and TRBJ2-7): EAGVVQSPRYKIIEKKQPVAFWCNPISGHNTLYWYLQNLGQGPELLIRYENEEAVDDSQLPKDRFSAERLKGVDSTLKIQPAELGDSAVYLCASSARKQGSHEQYFGPGTRLTVT.

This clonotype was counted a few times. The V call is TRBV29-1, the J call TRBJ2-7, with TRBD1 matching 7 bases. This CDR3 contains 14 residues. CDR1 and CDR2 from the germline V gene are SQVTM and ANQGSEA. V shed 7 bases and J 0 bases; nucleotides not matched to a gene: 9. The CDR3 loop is CSAEEAGGSYEQYF. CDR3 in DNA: TGCAGCGCGGAGGAGGCAGGGGGCTCCTACGAGCAGTACTTC.

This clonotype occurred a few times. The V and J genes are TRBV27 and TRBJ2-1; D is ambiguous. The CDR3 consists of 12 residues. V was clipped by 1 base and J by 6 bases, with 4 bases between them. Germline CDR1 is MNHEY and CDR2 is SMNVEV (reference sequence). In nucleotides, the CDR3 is TGTGCCAGCAGTTTATTCCCCAATGAGCAGTTCTTC. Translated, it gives CASSLFPNEQFF.

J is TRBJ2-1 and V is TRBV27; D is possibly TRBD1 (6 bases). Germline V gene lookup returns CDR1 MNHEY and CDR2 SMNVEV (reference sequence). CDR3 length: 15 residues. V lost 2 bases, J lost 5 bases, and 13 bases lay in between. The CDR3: CASSLVDSPNNEQFF. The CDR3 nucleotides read TGTGCCAGCAGTTTAGTGGACAGCCCAAACAATGAGCAGTTCTTC.

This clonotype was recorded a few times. The CDR3 loop reads CASSVPGDGTGELFF. The CDR3 bases are TGTGCCAGCAGCGTACCAGGGGACGGGACCGGGGAGCTGTTTTTT. The chain recombines TRBV9 with TRBJ2-2, with D maybe TRBD1 (6 bases). The CDR3 spans 15 residues. CDR1 SGDLS and CDR2 YYNGEE come from the germline V gene. The V end was cut by 1 base, the J end by 5 bases, with 12 bases between.

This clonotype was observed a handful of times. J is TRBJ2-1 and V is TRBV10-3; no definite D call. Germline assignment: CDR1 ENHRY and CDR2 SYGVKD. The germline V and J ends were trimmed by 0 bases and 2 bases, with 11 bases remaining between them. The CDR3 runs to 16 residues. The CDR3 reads CAISESTVIPYNEQFF. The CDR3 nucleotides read TGTGCCATCAGTGAGTCGACCGTCATCCCCTACAATGAGCAGTTCTTC.

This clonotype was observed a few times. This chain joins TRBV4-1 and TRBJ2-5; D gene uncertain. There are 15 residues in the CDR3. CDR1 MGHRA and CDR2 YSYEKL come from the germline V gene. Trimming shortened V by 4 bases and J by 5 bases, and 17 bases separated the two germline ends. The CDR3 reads CASSREGTTVETQYF. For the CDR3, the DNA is TGCGCCAGCAGCCGAGAAGGTACCACAGTGGAGACCCAGTACTTC.

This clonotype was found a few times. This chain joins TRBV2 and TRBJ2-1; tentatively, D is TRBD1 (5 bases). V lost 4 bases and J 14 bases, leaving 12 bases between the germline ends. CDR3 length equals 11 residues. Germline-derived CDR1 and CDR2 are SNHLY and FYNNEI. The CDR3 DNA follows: TGTGCCAGCAGTGGAGACAGCTGGGAGTTCTTC. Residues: CASSGDSWEFF.

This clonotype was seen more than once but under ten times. CDR3 loop: CATSHKPGQGAGANVLTF. The DNA of the CDR3 is TGTGCCACCAGTCACAAACCGGGACAGGGGGCTGGGGCCAACGTCCTGACTTTC. V is TRBV24-1 and J is TRBJ2-6, with TRBD1 matching over 11 bases. Germline V lookup: CDR1 KGHDR, CDR2 SFDVKD. The V and J ends lost 6 bases and 2 bases, in that order; junction bases with no gene match: 8. The CDR3 totals 18 residues.

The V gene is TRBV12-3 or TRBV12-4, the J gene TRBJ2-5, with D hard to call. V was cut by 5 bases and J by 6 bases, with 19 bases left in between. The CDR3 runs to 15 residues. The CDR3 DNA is TGTGCCAGCAGTCCCTCCGCTCTTGGAAGGCAGACCCAGTACTTC. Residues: CASSPSALGRQTQYF.

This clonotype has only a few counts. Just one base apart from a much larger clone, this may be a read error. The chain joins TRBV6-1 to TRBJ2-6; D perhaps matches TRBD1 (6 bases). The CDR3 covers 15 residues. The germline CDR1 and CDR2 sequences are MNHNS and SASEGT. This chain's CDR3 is CASSEEQGGTNVLTF. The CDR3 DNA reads TGTGCCAGCAGTGAAGAACAGGGTGGGACCAACGTCCTGACTTTC.